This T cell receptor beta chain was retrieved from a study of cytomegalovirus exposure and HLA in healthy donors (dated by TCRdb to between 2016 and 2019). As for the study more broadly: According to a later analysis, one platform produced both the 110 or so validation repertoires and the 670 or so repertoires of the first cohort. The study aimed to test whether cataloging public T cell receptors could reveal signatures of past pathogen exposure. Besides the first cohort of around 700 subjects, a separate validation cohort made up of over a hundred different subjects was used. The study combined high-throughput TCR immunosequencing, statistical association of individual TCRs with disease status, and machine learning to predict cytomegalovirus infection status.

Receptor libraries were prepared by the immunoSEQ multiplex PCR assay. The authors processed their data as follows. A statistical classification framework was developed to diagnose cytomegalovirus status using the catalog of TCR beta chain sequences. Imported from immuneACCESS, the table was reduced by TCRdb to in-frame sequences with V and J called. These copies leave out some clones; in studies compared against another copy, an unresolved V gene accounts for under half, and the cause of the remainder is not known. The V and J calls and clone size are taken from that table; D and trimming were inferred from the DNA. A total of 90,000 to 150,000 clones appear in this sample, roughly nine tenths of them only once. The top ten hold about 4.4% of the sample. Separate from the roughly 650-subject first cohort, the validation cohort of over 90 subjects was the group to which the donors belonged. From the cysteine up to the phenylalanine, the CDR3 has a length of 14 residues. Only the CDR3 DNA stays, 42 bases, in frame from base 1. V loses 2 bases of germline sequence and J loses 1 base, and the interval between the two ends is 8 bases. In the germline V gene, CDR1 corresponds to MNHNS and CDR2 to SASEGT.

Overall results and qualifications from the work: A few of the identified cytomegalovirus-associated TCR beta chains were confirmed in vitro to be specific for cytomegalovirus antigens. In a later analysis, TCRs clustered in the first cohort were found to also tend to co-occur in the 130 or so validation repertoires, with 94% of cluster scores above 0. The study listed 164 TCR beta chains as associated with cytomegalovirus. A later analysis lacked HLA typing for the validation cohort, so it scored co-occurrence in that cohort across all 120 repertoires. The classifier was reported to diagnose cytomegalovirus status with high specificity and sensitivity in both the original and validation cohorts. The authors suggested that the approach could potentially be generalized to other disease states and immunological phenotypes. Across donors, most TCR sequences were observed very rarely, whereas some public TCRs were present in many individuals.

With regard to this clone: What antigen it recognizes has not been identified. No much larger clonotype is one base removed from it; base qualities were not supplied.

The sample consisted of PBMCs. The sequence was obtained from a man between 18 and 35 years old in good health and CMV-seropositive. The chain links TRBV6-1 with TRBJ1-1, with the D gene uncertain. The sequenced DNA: TGTGCCAGCAGTGAAAGACTGGGGAACACTGAAGCTTTCTTT. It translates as CASSERLGNTEAFF.